This TCR beta chain was recovered during a study of T cells in Graves' hyperthyroidism and ophthalmopathy (dated by TCRdb to 2018 to 2020). Study-level background: Peripheral blood was collected at initial diagnosis, before any treatment. To identify distinguishing TCR V-J signatures, a discovery cohort of some 99 patients was used, comprising some 45 with Graves' ophthalmopathy and about 59 with stable Graves' hyperthyroidism. Whether ophthalmopathy could be predicted prospectively was tested in an independent validation cohort made up of fewer than 20 hyperthyroidism patients plus 17 patients who later progressed to ophthalmopathy. For training and testing, the 110 or so patients in the discovery cohort were randomly divided in a 7:3 ratio. Thyroid tissue and blood T-cell repertoires from about six Graves' hyperthyroidism patients were also compared in the study. After blood sampling, hyperthyroidism patients were treated with methimazole at a starting dose of 30 mg daily, and ophthalmopathy patients were treated with high-dose intravenous methylprednisolone. The paper reports TCR Vbeta CDR3 sequencing of 140 or so peripheral blood samples: fewer than 50 ophthalmopathy, under 80 hyperthyroidism and approximately 17 progressor patients.

Ophthalmopathy patients had moderately to severely active disease, with a Clinical Activity Score of 3 or more, a NOSPECS grade of 4 or more, and a disease duration of less than 3 months. Exclusion was applied to patients with uncontrolled infections, other autoimmune diseases, pregnancy or lactation. Diagnoses were based on clinical symptoms, serum thyroxine and TRAb, thyroid ultrasound and orbital computed tomography. PBMCs were isolated from 7.5 to 10 ml of fresh peripheral blood by Ficoll-Paque density gradient centrifugation. Trizol reagent was used to extract total RNA, and RNA quality was then checked on an Agilent 2100 Bioanalyzer. Amplification of TCR beta CDR3 regions was carried out from RNA transcripts. A first-round RT-PCR of the TCR CDR3 used the HTBI primer set with the Qiagen OneStep RT-PCR kit. Libraries were constructed in a second round of multiplex PCR, after which size selection and purification were performed. The libraries were sequenced on an Illumina HiSeq2000 using paired-end 100 bp reads. In the authors' own workflow: Raw data were processed with SOAPnuke, discarding reads with adapters, uncalled bases, mean Phred below 15, or no exact constant-primer or identifier match. COPE v1.2.5 was used to merge the high-quality paired reads, and each unique nucleotide sequence was defined as a clonotype. MiTCR v1.1 was used to align clonotypes to the IMGT TRBV, TRBD and TRBJ reference segments. The analysis included only V-J combinations with a frequency above 0.0001, which together covered 99% to 99.2% of the repertoires. The TCS score was defined as the ratio of F50 (clonal expansion) to E x V (chaos), calculated using BLOSUM62-based TCRdist between CDR3 peptides within each V-J. Welch's t-statistics and random forest reduced roughly 540 V-J features to roughly 13, which were used in a naive Bayes classifier (R e1071). TCRdb reworked the public reads: Q25 trimming with fastp, MiXCR clone assembly, productive beta chains retained. Rows are combined by CDR3 protein, so each entry shows the most common genes and DNA. The V and J calls shown here were made by TCRdb, not taken from the authors' results. The sample yields almost 350,000 distinct CDR3 sequences; roughly 18% were counted once. Around a sixth of the sample is in the top ten clones.

What the authors observed across the whole study: During validation, the model predicted progression to ophthalmopathy a median of approximately 6 months ahead of onset, with almost 71% sensitivity and almost 75% specificity. No statistical method was used to fix the sample size in advance, and group allocation was not hidden from the investigators. A 13 V-J signature model separated ophthalmopathy from stable hyperthyroidism, with 87.88% sensitivity and 81.08% specificity in cross-validation and 80%/75% in testing. Blood samples also contained most of the expanded thyroid clonotypes (frequency above 0.001), which suggests that blood repertoires may reflect thyroid immune responses.

At the junction V is shortened by 3 bases and J by 4 bases, with 9 bases in between. CDR1 and CDR2 are read off the germline V gene as ENHRY and SYGVKD. There are 14 amino acids in the CDR3, from cysteine to phenylalanine inclusive. The DNA shown is the 42-base CDR3, in frame from base 1. This clonotype occurred many times. Its antigen target is currently unknown. Base qualities are not recorded, but no much larger clone differs from it by a single base. The sequenced sample was blood. This TCR derives from a woman aged 40 to 55 with Graves' ophthalmopathy. The sequence joins TRBV10-3 to TRBJ2-2; there is no confident call for the D gene. The DNA is TGTGCCATCAGTGAAGGCCCGAGCACCGGGGAGCTGTTTTTT. It specifies CAISEGPSTGELFF.